This T cell receptor beta chain was sequenced in a study of shared clonotypes between healthy human individuals. Splitting the CD4+ cells yielded a CD45RA+ naive subset and a CD45RA-negative memory subset. This CDR3 contains 12 residues. Germline loops: CDR1 GTSNPN, CDR2 SVGIG (reference sequence). Trimming took 5 bases from V and 2 from J, leaving 7 bases between them. This clone was recorded once. Generated by immunoSEQ multiplex PCR, the TCRdb table keeps only in-frame clones and is missing some. The sample shows millions of clones, over 90% of them seen only once. The clonotype originates from a man aged 18-30 years in good health. Some clones in this sample may be carry-over from other donors' samples. The chain combines TRBV30 with TRBJ2-1, with D possibly matching TRBD1 (5 bases). Sequenced material: naive CD4+ T cells from PBMCs. This sample's subset: CD45RA+ positively selected. The CDR3, as DNA: TGTGCCTGGGACAGTACCTACAATGAGCAGTTCTTC. Protein: CAWDSTYNEQFF.